This TCR beta chain was identified in a study of T cell repertoires in cytomegalovirus infection. Study as a whole: The public TCR beta signatures pointed to both CMV infection and matching HLA type. Whole-study results and caveats: HLA-C-restricted, CMV-specific TCR beta clonotypes were dominant ex vivo. Carriers of CMV plus the relevant HLA were identified by cumulative public TCR beta family frequency.

This clonotype has at least ten counts. As yet, its antigen is unknown. MiXCR, run by TCRdb on the reads, gives a single entry per CDR3 protein. The sample includes under 850,000 distinct CDR3 sequences, about a third of them seen just once. The CDR3 is 16 residues long. J was trimmed by 5 bases and V by 1 base; bases with no gene match: 3. Germline V lookup: CDR1 SGHTA, CDR2 FQGNSA. This chain connects TRBV7-2 to TRBJ2-7, with TRBD2 matching 15 bases. The sample was PBMCs. The receptor was derived from a human donor in good health (CMV status not recorded). Some clones in this sample may be carry-over from other donors' samples. The CDR3 loop is CASSLGTSGRAHEQYF. DNA for the CDR3: TGTGCCAGCAGCTTAGGGACTAGCGGGAGGGCCCACGAGCAGTACTTC.